One sample yielded the 7 T cell receptor beta chains listed below, sequenced in a study of blood T cell repertoires in COVID-19. The assay was immunoSEQ multiplex PCR, and TCRdb's table has in-frame clones only and misses some. Altogether 250,000 to 300,000 clones are present, under 90% being singletons, with the ten largest covering 3.1%. The sample consisted of peripheral blood. The receptors here all came from a young woman with acute or convalescent COVID-19.

This clone was seen only a few times. The V and J genes are TRBV19 and TRBJ2-7; 8 nucleotides match TRBD2. V trimming: 4 bases; J trimming: 0 bases; junction bases outside the gene matches: 5. Germline V gives CDR1 LNHDA, CDR2 SQIVND (reference sequence). This CDR3 contains 15 residues. CDR3 sequence (DNA): TGTGCCAGTAGTAGATTAGCGGGATACTCCTACGAGCAGTACTTC. Its translation: CASSRLAGYSYEQYF. The whole variable domain, remainder taken from reference TRBV19 and TRBJ2-7, is DGGITQSPKYLFRKEGQNVTLSCEQNLNHDAMYWYRQDPGQGLRLIYYSQIVNDFQKGDIAEGYSVSREKKESFPLTVTSAQKNPTAFYLCASSRLAGYSYEQYFGPGTRLTVT.

The rearrangement links TRBV12-3 or TRBV12-4 to TRBJ1-1; 7 nucleotides line up with TRBD1. The CDR3 totals 13 residues. V lost 5 bases, J lost 7 bases, and 7 bases stayed unmatched. CDR3: CASSDGTVNEAFF. The CDR3 DNA follows: TGTGCCAGCAGTGATGGGACAGTCAATGAAGCTTTCTTT.

The V call is TRBV6-5, the J call TRBJ2-7; no reliable D call. V was pared by 5 bases and J by 2 bases, with 13 bases between. CDR1 is MNHEY, CDR2 SVGAGI, per germline. CDR3 length equals 14 residues. The CDR3 protein is CASSIGVVAYEQYF. CDR3 bases: TGTGCCAGCAGTATCGGTGTCGTAGCCTACGAGCAGTACTTC.

The chain carries TRBV3-1 (or the pseudogene TRBV3-2) and TRBJ2-4; TRBD2 might be the D (6 bases). Germline V gene lookup returns CDR1 LGHDT and CDR2 YNNKEL (reference sequence). This CDR3 has 14 residues. Trimming took off 4 bases at V and 7 bases at J, with 14 bases between the two ends. The CDR3 here is CASSPSGLPNIQYF. The CDR3, as DNA: TGTGCCAGCAGCCCTTCGGGACTCCCGAACATTCAGTACTTC.

The CDR3: CASTPGGSDEQFF. CDR3 sequence (DNA): TGTGCCAGCACCCCGGGGGGAAGCGATGAGCAGTTCTTC. V usage is TRBV7-9 and J usage is TRBJ2-1; 7 positions agree with TRBD2. The germline gives CDR1 SEHNR, CDR2 FQNEAQ (reference sequence). Trimming cost V 7 bases and J 8 bases; bases outside gene matches: 8. CDR3 length equals 13 residues. The full variable domain, in which reference TRBV7-9 and TRBJ2-1 provide the parts outside the CDR3, is DTGVSQNPRHKITKRGQNVTFRCDPISEHNRLYWYRQTLGQGPEFLTYFQNEAQLEKSRLLSDRFSAERPKGSFSTLEIQRTEQGDSAMYLCASTPGGSDEQFFGPGTRLTVL.

The chain has TRBV14 and TRBJ2-2, with D possibly matching TRBD1 (6 bases). CDR1 and CDR2 (germline): SGHDN, FVKESK. This CDR3 is built from 16 residues. Deletions cut 0 bases from V and 7 bases from J, with 15 bases between. The DNA for the CDR3 is TGTGCCAGCAGCCAAGATCTTCCAGGGGTCGGCGGGGAGCTGTTTTTT. Protein product: CASSQDLPGVGGELFF.

V is TRBV28 and J is TRBJ2-3, with TRBD1 matching over 8 bases. CDR1 and CDR2 from the germline V gene are MDHEN and SYDVKM. Unmatched junction bases numbered 5, after V lost 8 bases and J lost 4 bases. This CDR3 spans 13 amino acids. In DNA form, the CDR3 reads TGTGCCAGCGAAGGACAGGGATCAGATACGCAGTATTTT. This gives the protein CASEGQGSDTQYF.